This TCR beta chain was found in a study of cytomegalovirus exposure and HLA in healthy donors. Findings and limits, study-wide: In a later analysis, most CMV-associated TCR beta chains appeared HLA-restricted.

The PCR employed 60 Vbeta primers together with 13 Jbeta primers. Assay used: immunoSEQ multiplex PCR; TCRdb lists only in-frame clones, some missing. The sample features some 64,000 clones, with over 1.5% in its top ten. The CDR3 runs to 14 residues. Looked up from germline, CDR1 is SGDLS and CDR2 is YYNGEE. V lost 5 bases, J lost 4 bases, and 12 bases lay in between. In the case of this clone: As yet, its antigen is unknown.

The sequenced sample consisted of PBMCs. The TCR was taken from a woman aged 30 to 39 in good health and CMV-seronegative. The V call is TRBV9, the J call TRBJ2-2; unclear D gene. The CDR3 bases are TGTGCCAGCAGTGACCTCCCGGGCACCGGGGAGCTGTTTTTT. It specifies CASSDLPGTGELFF.